This T cell receptor beta chain was sequenced for a study of blood T cells in healthy people across ages. Study results and caveats: Per million T cells, TCR beta diversity dropped about linearly as age rose.

Extractions gave at least 6 micrograms of total RNA per sample. As regards this clonotype: No antigen is known for it.

Then a second PCR, running roughly 7 to 12 cycles, was carried out with a sample-barcoded 5' primer and a J-beta primer mix. In TCRdb, the 5' RACE reads were re-called with MiXCR into one record per CDR3 protein. The sample carries about 1.1 million distinct CDR3 sequences, under 40% recorded once. The source of this sequence is a man younger than 30 in good health. Input material: blood.

The CDR3 nucleotides are TGTGCCAGCAGAACCGGAGGGTACCAAGAGACCCAGTACTTC. Encoded protein: CASRTGGYQETQYF. The V and J genes are TRBV6-6 and TRBJ2-5; perhaps TRBD2 as D (6 bases). The germline gives CDR1 MNHNY, CDR2 SVGAGI (reference sequence). There are 14 residues in the CDR3. V gave up 6 bases and J gave up 0 bases, with 11 bases separating them.